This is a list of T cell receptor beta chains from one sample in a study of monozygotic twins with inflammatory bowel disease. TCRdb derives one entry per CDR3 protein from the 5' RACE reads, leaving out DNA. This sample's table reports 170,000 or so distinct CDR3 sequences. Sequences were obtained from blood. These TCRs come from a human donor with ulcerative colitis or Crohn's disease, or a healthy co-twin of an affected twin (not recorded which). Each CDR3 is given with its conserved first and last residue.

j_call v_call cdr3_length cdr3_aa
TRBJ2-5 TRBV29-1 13 CSVGGRLQETQYF
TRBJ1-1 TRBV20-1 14 CSVTTGGGYTEAFF
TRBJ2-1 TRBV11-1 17 CASSQPGASGGAHEQFF
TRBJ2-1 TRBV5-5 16 CASSFWASGALKGQFF
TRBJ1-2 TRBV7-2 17 CASSLQGQGEAGYGYTF
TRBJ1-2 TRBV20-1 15 CSARVGSRSHYGYTF
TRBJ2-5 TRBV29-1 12 CSVQRDSETQYF
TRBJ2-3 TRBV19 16 CASSIALAVGTDTQYF
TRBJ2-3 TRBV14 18 CASSPRLAGAAQADTQYF
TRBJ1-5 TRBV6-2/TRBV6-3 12 CASGPLARPQHF
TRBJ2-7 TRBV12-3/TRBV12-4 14 CASSPYRGRGEQYF
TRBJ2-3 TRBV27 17 CASSLYKGTAGVHTQYF
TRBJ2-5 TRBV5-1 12 CAAQTGQETQYF
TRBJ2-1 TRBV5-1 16 CASSLVERSSYNEQFF
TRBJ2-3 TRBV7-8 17 CASSPRLAGGPTDTQYF
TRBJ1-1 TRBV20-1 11 CSARETGAAFF
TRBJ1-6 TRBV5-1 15 CASSLEAGANSPLHF
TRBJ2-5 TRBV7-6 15 CASSSRTGTGETQYF
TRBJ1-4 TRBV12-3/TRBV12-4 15 CASSLTQGVHEKLFF
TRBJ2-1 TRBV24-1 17 CATSDPKGRGSHNEQFF
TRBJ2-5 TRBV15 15 CATSRDHLAGETQYF
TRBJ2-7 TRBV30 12 CAWSPASYEQYF
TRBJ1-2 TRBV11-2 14 CASREQQGLRGYTF
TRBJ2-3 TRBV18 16 CASSPPGGGPTDTQYF
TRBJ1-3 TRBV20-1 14 CSAITVFSGNTIYF